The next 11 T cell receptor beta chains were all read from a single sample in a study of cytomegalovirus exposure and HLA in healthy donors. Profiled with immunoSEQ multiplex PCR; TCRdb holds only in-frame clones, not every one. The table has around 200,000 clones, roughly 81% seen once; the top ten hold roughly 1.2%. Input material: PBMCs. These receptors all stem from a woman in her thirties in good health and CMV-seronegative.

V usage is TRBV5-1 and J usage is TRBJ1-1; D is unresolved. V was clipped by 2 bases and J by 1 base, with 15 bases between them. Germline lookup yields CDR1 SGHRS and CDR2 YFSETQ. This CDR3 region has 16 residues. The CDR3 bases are TGCGCCAGCAGCTTTAAATCCGGCGCAGGGAACACTGAAGCTTTCTTT. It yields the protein CASSFKSGAGNTEAFF.

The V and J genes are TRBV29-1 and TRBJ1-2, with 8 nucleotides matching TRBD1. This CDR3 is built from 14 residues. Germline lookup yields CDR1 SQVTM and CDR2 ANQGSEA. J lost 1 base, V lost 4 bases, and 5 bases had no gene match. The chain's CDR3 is CSVVPGQGNYGYTF. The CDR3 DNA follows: TGCAGCGTTGTACCAGGACAGGGTAACTATGGCTACACCTTC.

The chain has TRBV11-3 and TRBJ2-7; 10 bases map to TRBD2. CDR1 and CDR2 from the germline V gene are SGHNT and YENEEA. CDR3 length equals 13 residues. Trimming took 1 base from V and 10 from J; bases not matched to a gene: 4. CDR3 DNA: TGTGCCAGCAGCTTAGTAGCTAGCGGGAGTCAGTACTTC. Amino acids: CASSLVASGSQYF.

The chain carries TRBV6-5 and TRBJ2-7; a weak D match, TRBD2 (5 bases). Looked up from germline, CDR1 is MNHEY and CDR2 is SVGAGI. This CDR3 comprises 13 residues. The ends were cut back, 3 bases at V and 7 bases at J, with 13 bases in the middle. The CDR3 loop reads CASSYSLAWEQYF. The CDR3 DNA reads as TGTGCCAGCAGTTATAGTCTAGCTTGGGAGCAGTACTTC.

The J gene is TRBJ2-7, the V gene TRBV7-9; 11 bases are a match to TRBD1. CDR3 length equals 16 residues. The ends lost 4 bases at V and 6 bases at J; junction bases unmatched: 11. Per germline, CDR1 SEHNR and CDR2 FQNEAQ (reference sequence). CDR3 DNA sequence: TGTGCCAGCAGCTCACGGACCGGGACAGGGGGTCTCGAGCAGTACTTC. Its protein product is CASSSRTGTGGLEQYF.

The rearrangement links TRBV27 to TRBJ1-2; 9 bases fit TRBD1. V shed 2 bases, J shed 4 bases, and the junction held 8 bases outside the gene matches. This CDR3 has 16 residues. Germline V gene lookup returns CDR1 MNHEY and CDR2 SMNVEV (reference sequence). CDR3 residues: CASSLKGQGITYGYTF. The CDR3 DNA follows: TGTGCCAGCAGTTTAAAAGGACAGGGGATTACCTATGGCTACACCTTC.

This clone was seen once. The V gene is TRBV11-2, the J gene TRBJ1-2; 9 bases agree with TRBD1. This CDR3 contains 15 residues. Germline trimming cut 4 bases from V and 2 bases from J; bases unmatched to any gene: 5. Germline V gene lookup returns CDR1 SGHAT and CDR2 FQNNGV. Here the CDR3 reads CASSSPDRGNYGYTF. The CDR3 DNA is TGTGCCAGCAGCTCCCCGGACAGGGGAAACTATGGCTACACCTTC.

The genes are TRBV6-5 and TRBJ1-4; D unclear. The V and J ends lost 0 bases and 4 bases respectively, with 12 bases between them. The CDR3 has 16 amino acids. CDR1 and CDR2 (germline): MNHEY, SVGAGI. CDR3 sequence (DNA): TGTGCCAGCAGTTACTCCCGGGGAGGCCGTAATGAAAAACTGTTTTTT. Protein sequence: CASSYSRGGRNEKLFF.

The CDR3 DNA reads as TGTGCCAGCAGCTGGGGACCCAGGGGATCCTACGAGCAGTACTTC. Translated, it gives CASSWGPRGSYEQYF. The chain uses TRBV5-4 and TRBJ2-7; a weak D match, TRBD1 (6 bases). Germline CDR1 SGHNT, CDR2 YYREEE (reference sequence). With 3 bases removed from V and 1 base from J, the gap between germline ends came to 14 bases. The CDR3 length is 15 residues. The full variable domain, completed using reference TRBV5-4 and TRBJ2-7, is ETGVTQSPTHLIKTRGQQVTLRCSSQSGHNTVSWYQQALGQGPQFIFQYYREEENGRGNFPPRFSGLQFPNYSSELNVNALELDDSALYLCASSWGPRGSYEQYFGPGTRLTVT.

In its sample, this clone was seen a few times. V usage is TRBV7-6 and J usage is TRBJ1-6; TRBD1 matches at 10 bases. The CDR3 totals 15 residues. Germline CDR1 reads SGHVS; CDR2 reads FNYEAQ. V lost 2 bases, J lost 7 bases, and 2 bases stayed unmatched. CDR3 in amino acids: CASSLRDRGNSPLHF. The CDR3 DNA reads TGTGCCAGCAGCTTAAGGGACAGGGGCAATTCACCCCTCCACTTT.

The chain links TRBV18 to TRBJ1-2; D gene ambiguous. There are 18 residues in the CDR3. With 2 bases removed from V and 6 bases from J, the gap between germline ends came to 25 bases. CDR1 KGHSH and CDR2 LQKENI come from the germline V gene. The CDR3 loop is CASSPYGVGGSYLDGYTF. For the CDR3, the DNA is TGTGCCAGCTCACCATATGGAGTGGGAGGGTCATACTTGGATGGCTACACCTTC.